Listed here are 29 T cell receptor beta chains from one sample, sequenced in a study of liver allograft versus peripheral blood T cells (dated by TCRdb to between 2020 and 2021). In the study overall: The study compared the T cell receptor repertoires present in transplanted livers with the repertoires present in the peripheral blood of liver transplant recipients.

The sample was run on an Illumina MiSeq. TCRdb took the public reads, trimmed them with fastp at Q25, ran MiXCR for clone calling and kept in-frame beta chains. Each CDR3 protein appears once, grouped with its most common genes and DNA. Recorded for this sample are approximately 9,100 distinct CDR3 sequences; 15% of them occurred a single time. The ten top clones hold roughly 2.9% of the sample. The origin of the receptors is a human patient who had a liver transplant. After a transplant, some T cells may be of graft donor origin.

This clonotype was found a few times. The chain joins TRBV20-1 to TRBJ2-5; possibly TRBD1 for D (6 bases). There are 11 residues in the CDR3. CDR1 and CDR2 from the germline V gene are DFQATT and SNEGSKA (reference sequence). The V and J ends lost 8 bases and 2 bases respectively, with 9 bases between them. The CDR3 region is CSKGVQETQYF. CDR3 DNA sequence: TGCAGTAAGGGGGTACAAGAGACCCAGTACTTC.

The chain has TRBV7-9 and TRBJ1-5; maybe TRBD1 (5 bases). V was clipped by 6 bases and J by 9 bases, with 15 bases between them. The CDR3 loop spans 13 amino acids. In germline, CDR1 is SEHNR, CDR2 FQNEAQ (reference sequence). CDR3 residues: CASRLGTAGPQHF. DNA for the CDR3: TGTGCCAGCAGACTCGGGACGGCGGGGCCCCAGCATTTT.

This chain uses TRBV7-2 with TRBJ1-1; a possible D gene is TRBD1 (5 bases). The CDR3 runs to 15 residues. CDR1 and CDR2 (germline): SGHTA, FQGNSA. Trimming took off 5 bases at V and 1 base at J, with 14 bases between the two ends. Written as DNA, the CDR3 is TGTGCCAGCAGCCCCCGGGGGGAGAGGAACACTGAAGCTTTCTTT. Its protein product is CASSPRGERNTEAFF.

This clonotype was counted a few times. The V gene is TRBV20-1, the J gene TRBJ1-6; D possibly corresponds to TRBD1 (5 bases). Trimming removed 6 bases at V and 12 bases at J, with 15 bases between. Germline assignment: CDR1 DFQATT and CDR2 SNEGSKA (reference sequence). CDR3 size: 12 residues. CDR3 DNA sequence: TGCAGTGCCGGGACCTCAACCTTACCCCTCCACTTT. This gives the protein CSAGTSTLPLHF.

By share of the sample, this clonotype is medium-sized. This CDR3 is CASSPPWAAGAYGYTF. In DNA, the CDR3 is TGTGCCAGCTCACCACCGTGGGCCGCTGGGGCCTATGGCTACACCTTC. The chain carries TRBV18 and TRBJ1-2; tentative D call: TRBD1 (5 bases). V shed 0 bases and J shed 4 bases, with 15 bases lying between them. Looked up from germline, CDR1 is KGHSH and CDR2 is LQKENI. The CDR3 is made up of 16 amino acids. The full variable domain, rest sourced from reference TRBV18 and TRBJ1-2, is NAGVMQNPRHLVRRRGQEARLRCSPMKGHSHVYWYRQLPEEGLKFMVYLQKENIIDESGMPKERFSAEFPKEGPSILRIQQVVRGDSAAYFCASSPPWAAGAYGYTFGSGTRLTVV.

The J gene is TRBJ2-7, the V gene TRBV27, with D possibly TRBD2 on 5 matching bases. This CDR3 has 15 residues. The germline V and J ends were trimmed by 9 bases and 2 bases, with 20 bases remaining between them. Germline CDR1 and CDR2: MNHEY and SMNVEV (reference sequence). This CDR3 reads CARNPGENLAYEQYF. The CDR3 DNA follows: TGTGCCAGAAACCCCGGGGAAAACCTCGCCTACGAGCAGTACTTC.

By sample fraction, this clonotype is medium-sized. The chain links TRBV30 to TRBJ1-3; D perhaps matches TRBD1 (6 bases). CDR1 is GTSNPN, CDR2 SVGIG, per germline (reference sequence). Trimming took off 5 bases at V and 1 base at J, with 12 bases between the two ends. The CDR3 loop spans 14 amino acids. Here the CDR3 reads CAWATGLSGNTIYF. The CDR3 DNA sequence: TGTGCCTGGGCGACAGGTTTATCTGGAAACACCATATATTTT.

This clonotype was observed a few times. This chain connects TRBV9 to TRBJ1-1, with D unclear. This CDR3 is 13 amino acids long. In germline, CDR1 is SGDLS, CDR2 YYNGEE. V lost 3 bases and J 1 base, leaving 7 bases between the germline ends. The CDR3 loop is CASSARSNTEAFF. CDR3 DNA sequence: TGTGCCAGCAGCGCCAGGTCGAACACTGAAGCTTTCTTT.

There are a few counts of this clonotype. CDR3 nucleotide sequence: TGCAGTGCTAGTTTCCCCTGGGGAGGGGGCTTAGGAGAGACCCAGTACTTC. The encoded protein is CSASFPWGGGLGETQYF. The rearrangement joins TRBV20-1 to TRBJ2-5; perhaps D is TRBD1 or TRBD2 (7 bases each). This CDR3 has 17 amino acids. CDR1 DFQATT and CDR2 SNEGSKA come from the germline V gene (reference sequence). V dropped 3 bases and J dropped 4 bases, with 24 bases sitting between them.

This clonotype was recorded at least ten times. This chain connects TRBV28 to TRBJ1-2; maybe TRBD1 (6 bases). V dropped 7 bases and J dropped 4 bases, with 16 bases sitting between them. The CDR3 totals 14 residues. Germline V lookup: CDR1 MDHEN, CDR2 SYDVKM. CDR3: CASKPGGQPYGYTF. The DNA of the CDR3 is TGTGCCAGCAAACCTGGTGGACAGCCCTATGGCTACACCTTC.

By share, this clonotype ranks as medium-sized. The chain uses TRBV9 and TRBJ2-2; D gene uncertain. The V end was cut by 6 bases, the J end by 1 base, with 4 bases between. The CDR3 runs 12 residues. Germline CDR1 is SGDLS and CDR2 is YYNGEE. The CDR3 is CASNVNTGELFF. The CDR3 nucleotides read TGTGCCAGCAACGTGAACACCGGGGAGCTGTTTTTT. Combining the CDR3 with reference TRBV9 and TRBJ2-2 gives the whole variable domain DSGVTQTPKHLITATGQRVTLRCSPRSGDLSVYWYQQSLDQGLQFLIQYYNGEERAKGNILERFSAQQFPDLHSELNLSSLELGDSALYFCASNVNTGELFFGEGSRLTVL.

Relative to its sample, this clonotype is medium-sized. The DNA is omitted, as the CDR3 cannot be located on it reliably, and the CDR3 follows TCRdb's listing. The J gene is TRBJ2-6, the V gene TRBV19; the table's D call TRBD1 went unverified against the DNA. Germline V CDR1 and CDR2: LNHDA, SQIVND (reference sequence). The CDR3 is 18 amino acids in total, end residues counted. This CDR3 is CASSILRFGNSGANVLTF.

This clonotype is categorized as medium-sized. The CDR3 region has the DNA TGTGCCAGCAGCGTAGGTCGGACAGGGGGTCGTAATGAAAAACTGTTTTTT. As protein: CASSVGRTGGRNEKLFF. This chain connects TRBV9 to TRBJ1-4, with TRBD1 identical over 10 bases. The germline V gene encodes CDR1 SGDLS and CDR2 YYNGEE. The length of the CDR3 is 17 residues. J gave up 4 bases and V 0 bases, and 6 bases lay outside the gene matches.

In its sample, this clonotype ranks as medium-sized (0.01 to 0.1%). This chain joins TRBV24-1 and TRBJ1-2; maybe TRBD1 (5 bases). There are 19 residues in the CDR3. Germline V CDR1 and CDR2: KGHDR, SFDVKD. Trimming took off 4 bases at V and 2 bases at J, with 25 bases between the two ends. This CDR3 reads CATSEHALPRQGVNYGYTF. The CDR3 DNA is TGTGCCACCAGTGAACATGCCCTACCGAGGCAGGGAGTGAACTATGGCTACACCTTC.

This clonotype is medium-sized (0.01 to 0.1%) in the sample. The chain is built from TRBV6-5 and TRBJ2-7, with 13 nucleotides matching TRBD2. V shed 5 bases and J 10 bases; nucleotides not matched to a gene: 5. Germline loops: CDR1 MNHEY, CDR2 SVGAGI. The CDR3 has 13 amino acids. The CDR3 region is CASSGLAGVEQYF. The CDR3 DNA reads as TGTGCCAGCAGTGGACTAGCGGGAGTGGAACAGTACTTC.

The chain uses TRBV20-1 and TRBJ2-5; 13 bases are shared with TRBD2. Germline V gene sequence: CDR1 DFQATT, CDR2 SNEGSKA (reference sequence). The CDR3 is made up of 16 amino acids. Losses at the gene ends were 3 bases for V and 2 bases for J; bases not matched to a gene: 6. CDR3 nucleotide sequence: TGCAGTGCTAGTCCCGCGGGACTAGCGGGACAAGAGACCCAGTACTTC. The encoded protein is CSASPAGLAGQETQYF.

This clonotype occurred many times. This sequence joins TRBV7-9 and TRBJ1-2, with 12 bases aligning to TRBD1. The CDR3 totals 18 residues. The V gene end was trimmed by 5 bases and the J gene end by 0 bases; junction bases not matched to a gene: 10. Germline V gene sequence: CDR1 SEHNR, CDR2 FQNEAQ (reference sequence). Written as DNA, the CDR3 is TGTGCCAGCAGCCCACATCAGGGACAGGGGGCTTCTAACTATGGCTACACCTTC. Amino acids: CASSPHQGQGASNYGYTF.

This CDR3 reads CASSHLRGISSGYTF. The CDR3 nucleotides read TGTGCCAGCAGCCACCTTCGGGGGATCTCTTCTGGCTACACCTTC. The rearrangement uses TRBV3-1 and TRBJ1-2; TRBD1 might be the D (5 bases). Germline V gene data show CDR1 as LGHDT and CDR2 as YNNKEL (reference sequence). Trimming removed 3 bases from V and 7 bases from J, with 18 bases in between. The CDR3 is 15 amino acids.

This clonotype was seen many times. This chain joins TRBV5-4 and TRBJ2-1; TRBD2 agrees at 8 bases. Germline trimming cut 10 bases from V and 7 bases from J; bases unmatched to any gene: 13. This CDR3 comprises 14 residues. CDR1 is SGHNT and CDR2 is YYREEE in the germline V gene (reference sequence). CDR3 residues: CAGSGGGIGNEQFF. The CDR3 DNA is TGTGCCGGCTCGGGCGGGGGGATTGGGAATGAGCAGTTCTTC.

This clonotype is deemed medium-sized. The rearrangement links TRBV19 to TRBJ1-3; TRBD1 is a possible D gene (6 bases). Germline CDR1 reads LNHDA; CDR2 reads SQIVND (reference sequence). The CDR3 consists of 14 residues. Deletions cut 7 bases from V and 0 bases from J, with 10 bases between. The CDR3 region has the DNA TGTGCCAGTAAACCGGACAGCTCTGGAAACACCATATATTTT. It translates to CASKPDSSGNTIYF.

This clonotype was detected many times. The V call is TRBV28, the J call TRBJ2-3; no reliable D call. The CDR3 runs 12 residues. Looked up from germline, CDR1 is MDHEN and CDR2 is SYDVKM. V lost 10 bases, J lost 3 bases, and 11 bases lay in between. CDR3 DNA sequence: TGTGCCACCGAATCTAGGACAGATACGCAGTATTTT. Its translation is CATESRTDTQYF. Variable domain in full (rest from reference TRBV28 and TRBJ2-3): DVKVTQSSRYLVKRTGEKVFLECVQDMDHENMFWYRQDPGLGLRLIYFSYDVKMKEKGDIPEGYSVSREKKERFSLILESASTNQTSMYLCATESRTDTQYFGPGTRLTVL.

The rearrangement links TRBV19 to TRBJ1-5; 7 bases align to TRBD1. CDR3 size: 17 residues. V shed 5 bases and J 1 base; nucleotides not matched to a gene: 11. Per the germline V gene, CDR1 is LNHDA and CDR2 is SQIVND (reference sequence). This chain's CDR3 is CASSRTGGGTSNQPQHF. In nucleotides, the CDR3 is TGTGCCAGTAGTCGAACGGGAGGGGGCACCAGCAATCAGCCCCAGCATTTT. The full variable domain, in which reference TRBV19 and TRBJ1-5 provide the parts outside the CDR3, is DGGITQSPKYLFRKEGQNVTLSCEQNLNHDAMYWYRQDPGQGLRLIYYSQIVNDFQKGDIAEGYSVSREKKESFPLTVTSAQKNPTAFYLCASSRTGGGTSNQPQHFGDGTRLSIL.

At least ten counts were recorded for this clonotype. The CDR3 region has the DNA TGCAGTGCCCGCCCAGTTGGTCAGCCCCAGCATTTT. This codes for CSARPVGQPQHF. The rearrangement joins TRBV20-1 to TRBJ1-5; the D is unclear. In germline, CDR1 is DFQATT, CDR2 SNEGSKA (reference sequence). The germline V and J ends were trimmed by 6 bases and 6 bases, with 12 bases remaining between them. There are 12 residues in the CDR3.

V is TRBV7-9 and J is TRBJ1-4; TRBD1 matches 7 bases. CDR3 length equals 14 residues. Trimming took 1 base from V and 5 from J; bases not matched to a gene: 1. Germline assignment: CDR1 SEHNR and CDR2 FQNEAQ (reference sequence). The CDR3 DNA reads TGTGCCAGCAGCTTAGTACAGGGGAATGAAAAACTGTTTTTT. Protein: CASSLVQGNEKLFF.

Ten or more counts support this clonotype. This chain joins TRBV6-1 and TRBJ1-5; 9 nucleotides match TRBD1. This CDR3 region has 15 residues. Per germline, CDR1 MNHNS and CDR2 SASEGT. With 6 bases clipped from V and 5 bases from J, the junction kept 8 bases outside the gene matches. The CDR3: CASSHDRDRDQPQHF. The CDR3 bases are TGTGCCAGCAGCCATGACCGGGACAGGGATCAGCCCCAGCATTTT.

This clonotype has only one observation. Since the CDR3 does not end with the conserved phenylalanine or tryptophan, this likely comes from a read error. This chain uses TRBV10-3 with TRBJ1-1; D is undetermined. This CDR3 region has 15 residues. Germline V gives CDR1 ENHRY, CDR2 SYGVKD. The V and J ends lost 10 bases and 5 bases respectively, with 23 bases between them. The CDR3 DNA reads TGTGCCAGCATCCCCCCCGGCGGGGTTTGGACTGAAGCTTTCTCT. Translating it yields CASIPPGGVWTEAFS.

The rearrangement uses TRBV20-1 and TRBJ2-3; a weak D match, TRBD2 (5 bases). V was cut by 3 bases and J by 2 bases, with 12 bases left in between. Germline CDR1 reads DFQATT; CDR2 reads SNEGSKA (reference sequence). This CDR3 spans 14 amino acids. The CDR3: CSARKAEFTDTQYF. In DNA form, the CDR3 reads TGCAGTGCTAGGAAAGCGGAGTTCACAGATACGCAGTATTTT.

A remark on this clonotype: A much bigger clone sits one base away, suggesting this may be a read error. The rearrangement links TRBV6-1 to TRBJ1-5, with 8 bases matching TRBD1. Germline CDR1 and CDR2: MNHNS and SASEGT. The CDR3 is 13 amino acids. CDR3 nucleotide sequence: TGTGCCAGCAGAAACAGGGGGGGTCAGTCCCAGCATTTT. It encodes CASRNRGGQSQHF.

The J gene is TRBJ2-1, the V gene TRBV20-1; 10 nucleotides line up with TRBD2. Trimming removed 5 bases from V and 5 bases from J; junction bases left unmatched: 0. This CDR3 has 12 residues. CDR1 is DFQATT, CDR2 SNEGSKA, per germline (reference sequence). The CDR3, as DNA: TGCAGTGCTCTAGCGGGAGACAATGAGCAGTTCTTC. Translation gives CSALAGDNEQFF.